The T cell receptor (beta chain) under discussion was sequenced for a study of PD-1 blockade in classical Hodgkin lymphoma. Study context: Patients were dosed intravenously with nivolumab at 3 mg/kg every 2 weeks. Study observations and caveats: Newly diagnosed patients reportedly had lower baseline TCR diversity than healthy donors.

The V gene end was trimmed by 6 bases and the J gene end by 0 bases; junction bases not matched to a gene: 8. The germline gives CDR1 MDHEN, CDR2 SYDVKM. The CDR3 length is 16 residues. Every one of the patients relapsed after autologous stem cell transplantation (brentuximab vedotin exposure was variable). The protocol was immunoSEQ multiplex PCR, while the TCRdb copy is restricted to in-frame clones and leaves out a portion. The table shows some 100,000 clones, with around 90% occurring only once. On this clone itself: No antigen is known for it.

The V and J genes are TRBV28 and TRBJ2-4, with TRBD1 identical over 7 bases. Sample: peripheral blood mononuclear cells (PBMCs), taken at baseline. The sequence was obtained from a human donor with classical Hodgkin lymphoma. CDR3 DNA sequence: TGTGCCAGCAGCCAGGGGGTGGTCCTAGCCAAAAACATTCAGTACTTC. Protein sequence: CASSQGVVLAKNIQYF. Full variable domain (rest looked up from reference TRBV28 and TRBJ2-4): DVKVTQSSRYLVKRTGEKVFLECVQDMDHENMFWYRQDPGLGLRLIYFSYDVKMKEKGDIPEGYSVSREKKERFSLILESASTNQTSMYLCASSQGVVLAKNIQYFGAGTRLSVL.